This TCR beta chain was identified in a study of blood T cells in healthy people across ages (dated by TCRdb to the mid-2010s). About the full investigation: In model experiments, template switching captured about one uniquely barcoded TCR beta cDNA molecule for every two T cells. To track age-related changes in TCR beta repertoire diversity, the study relied on deep sequencing normalized with unique cDNA molecular identifiers. The donors were split into four age groups: young (average about 16 years), middle-aged (roughly 39), aged (more than 60) and long-lived (approximately 80). To avoid experimental bias, donors of different ages were randomly spread across the sequencing lanes. The study analyzed two additional independent replicas of 1 million unique cDNA reads from the same blood draw for two donors, one aged 18 to 30 and one aged 80 or older. General findings and caveats noted by the study authors: As age increased, observed TCR beta diversity per million T cells dropped in a roughly linear way, and a significant reduction was already evident by age about 40. The percentage of naive T cells measured by flow cytometry correlated strongly with observed TCR beta diversity. Total diversity estimates from one million sequenced T cells were considered lower bounds and underestimates. Donor CMV infection status was unknown, potentially confounding age-related changes in expanded clonotypes. Compared with the aged group, the long-lived group had more naive CD4+ T cells, fewer expanded clones and increased TCR diversity, suggesting age selection. Bulk unsorted PBMC profiling prevented conclusive comparison of naive and antigen-experienced compartments.

Donors were around 37 systemically healthy Caucasian individuals from Russia aged about 6 to 100 years. Each donor gave ten milliliters of peripheral blood, collected into EDTA-treated Vacutainer tubes. PBMCs were isolated by Ficoll-Paque density-gradient centrifugation, with at least 6 million obtained per sample. Total RNA was extracted from PBMCs with Trizol reagent, with at least 5.5 micrograms obtained per sample. The percentages of naive CD45RAhigh/CD27high T cells were determined by flow cytometry on a PBMC aliquot from every donor. V is shortened by 0 bases, J by 6 bases, and the region joining them spans 8 bases. Reading from cysteine to phenylalanine, the CDR3 counts 13 amino acids. Only the CDR3 portion is preserved as DNA: 39 bases, with reading frame beginning at the first base. The germline V gene provides CDR1 SGHRS and CDR2 YFSETQ. Libraries came from 5' RACE. The data were produced on an Illumina HiSeq 2500. A second roughly 7 to 11 cycle PCR used a sample-barcoded 5' primer and a J-beta primer mix. A template-switch 5' adaptor carrying 12 random nucleotides introduced a unique molecular identifier onto each TCR beta cDNA molecule. At least 2.5 million CDR3-containing paired-end reads were obtained from each sample. All of the RNA was converted into first-strand cDNA using the Mint cDNA synthesis kit, with a TRBC-specific oligonucleotide serving as the primer. Following uracil-DNA glycosylase treatment, a first 18-cycle PCR with universal primers M1SS and BC2_uni_R was performed on all cDNA. In the source study's methods: For normalization, 1 million high-quality reads were randomly selected from each sample, with every read carrying a distinct molecular identifier. Reads with shared molecular identifiers were discarded instead of being binned into consensus sequences. CDR3 identification, clonotype clustering and error correction used MiTCR with a Q25 quality threshold and the strictest error-elimination algorithm. A nonparametric unseen species model with Euler transformation was used to estimate lower-bound total TCR beta diversity. TCRdb reprocessing: public reads trimmed at Q25 with fastp, clones called with MiXCR, in-frame beta chains kept. When rows share a CDR3 protein, they turn into one entry using the most common DNA and genes. The V and J calls and clone size are TCRdb's, not the authors'. The sample records 1.5 million to 1.8 million distinct CDR3 sequences, approximately 42% of which are singletons. The ten largest clones capture about 4.1% of the sample.

This clonotype was counted at least ten times. Its antigen is unknown. There are no base qualities to consult, and no much larger clone falls within one base. The TCR sequence derives from a woman under 30 in good health. Sequencing input: blood. Recombination linked TRBV5-1 to TRBJ2-3; too little of a D gene remains to name it. The nucleotide sequence reads as follows: TGCGCCAGCAGCTTGGGAGATGGTGATACGCAGTATTTT. Its coded protein is CASSLGDGDTQYF.